The rows below give T cell receptor beta chains drawn from one sample of a study of shared clonotypes between healthy human individuals. The protocol was immunoSEQ multiplex PCR, while the TCRdb copy is restricted to in-frame clones and leaves out a portion. The top ten hold less than 1.5% of the sample, which has around 2,000,000 clones, 85% to 95% seen once. The sequenced sample was naive CD8+ T cells sorted from blood. Source of these receptors: a man aged 18-30 years in good health. Each CDR3 is given with its conserved first and last residue. A D gene is named only where the DNA matches it firmly. Only part of the rows carry a size: once, few, many, or a class if the clone is expanded.

v_call: TRBV6-5; clone_size: .; j_call: TRBJ2-7; d_call: .; cdr3_nt: TGTGCCAGCAGTTCCCCGCGAGACATCTCCTACGAGCAGTACTTC; cdr3_aa: CASSSPRDISYEQYF
v_call: TRBV4-3; clone_size: few; j_call: TRBJ1-1; d_call: .; cdr3_nt: TGCGCCAGCAGCCAATTCTTGAACGCTGAAGCTTTCTTT; cdr3_aa: CASSQFLNAEAFF
v_call: TRBV27; clone_size: .; j_call: TRBJ1-2; d_call: .; cdr3_nt: TGTGCCAGCAGTTTATCTGCGGGGGGGTATGGCTACACCTTC; cdr3_aa: CASSLSAGGYGYTF
v_call: TRBV6-5; clone_size: .; j_call: TRBJ1-6; d_call: .; cdr3_nt: TGTGCCAGCAGTTACTCATCAGGGGAGACTTCACCCCTCCACTTT; cdr3_aa: CASSYSSGETSPLHF
v_call: TRBV5-1; clone_size: .; j_call: TRBJ2-7; d_call: .; cdr3_nt: TGCGCCAGCAGCTTGTTCGGGGGAAGCTCCTACGAGCAGTACTTC; cdr3_aa: CASSLFGGSSYEQYF
v_call: TRBV27; clone_size: .; j_call: TRBJ2-7; d_call: .; cdr3_nt: TGTGCCAGCAGCCCGGGGGTGAGCTCCTACGAGCAGTACTTC; cdr3_aa: CASSPGVSSYEQYF
v_call: TRBV5-5; clone_size: .; j_call: TRBJ2-7; d_call: .; cdr3_nt: TGTGCCAGCAGCTCCGGGCTGATCTACGAGCAGTACTTC; cdr3_aa: CASSSGLIYEQYF
v_call: TRBV4-1; clone_size: .; j_call: TRBJ2-7; d_call: TRBD1; cdr3_nt: TGCGCCAGCAGCCAACCTGGACAGGTAAACGAGCAGTACTTC; cdr3_aa: CASSQPGQVNEQYF
v_call: TRBV7-8; clone_size: .; j_call: TRBJ1-1; d_call: .; cdr3_nt: TGTGCCAGCAGCTTAGGTGGGGAGGACACTGAAGCTTTCTTT; cdr3_aa: CASSLGGEDTEAFF
v_call: TRBV4-3; clone_size: .; j_call: TRBJ2-6; d_call: .; cdr3_nt: TGCGCCAGCAGCCGGACCCTGGACAGATACGGGGCTGGGGCCAACGTCCTGACTTTC; cdr3_aa: CASSRTLDRYGAGANVLTF
v_call: TRBV9; clone_size: .; j_call: TRBJ1-3; d_call: .; cdr3_nt: TGTGCCTCCGGGGGGAGCTCTGGAAACACCATATATTTT; cdr3_aa: CASGGSSGNTIYF
v_call: TRBV4-3; clone_size: .; j_call: TRBJ2-7; d_call: .; cdr3_nt: TGCGCCAGCAGCCAAGGATGGGGTCAGGGCTACGAGCAGTACTTC; cdr3_aa: CASSQGWGQGYEQYF
v_call: TRBV5-6; clone_size: .; j_call: TRBJ1-4; d_call: .; cdr3_nt: TGTGCCAGCAGCACGTCGACAGGTCTTCATGAAAAACTGTTTTTT; cdr3_aa: CASSTSTGLHEKLFF
v_call: TRBV2; clone_size: .; j_call: TRBJ2-3; d_call: TRBD2; cdr3_nt: TGTGCCAGCACGGAGCGGGAGAACCCAGATACGCAGTATTTT; cdr3_aa: CASTERENPDTQYF
v_call: TRBV2; clone_size: .; j_call: TRBJ2-3; d_call: .; cdr3_nt: TGTGCCAGCAGTGAAGGGTGGGGACATGAGGATACGCAGTATTTT; cdr3_aa: CASSEGWGHEDTQYF
v_call: TRBV6-5; clone_size: once; j_call: TRBJ2-7; d_call: .; cdr3_nt: TGTGCCAGCAGTTACACAGGGGAGGCCTACGAGCAGTACTTC; cdr3_aa: CASSYTGEAYEQYF
v_call: TRBV9; clone_size: .; j_call: TRBJ2-1; d_call: TRBD2; cdr3_nt: TGTGCCAGCGCGGGCGGGACTAGCGGGAGCCGTGAGCAGTTCTTC; cdr3_aa: CASAGGTSGSREQFF
v_call: TRBV11-2; clone_size: .; j_call: TRBJ2-1; d_call: TRBD2; cdr3_nt: TGTGCCAGCAGTCTAACTAGCGGGGACTACAATGAGCAGTTCTTC; cdr3_aa: CASSLTSGDYNEQFF
v_call: TRBV10-1; clone_size: few; j_call: TRBJ1-2; d_call: .; cdr3_nt: TGCGCCAGCAGGGGGAGGTGGAACTATGGCTACACCTTC; cdr3_aa: CASRGRWNYGYTF
v_call: TRBV5-1; clone_size: .; j_call: TRBJ2-2; d_call: TRBD1; cdr3_nt: TGCGCCAGCAGCCCGACAGGGGGCTCTGTAACCGGGGAGCTGTTTTTT; cdr3_aa: CASSPTGGSVTGELFF
v_call: TRBV6-1; clone_size: .; j_call: TRBJ2-2; d_call: TRBD1; cdr3_nt: TGTGCCAGCAGCGAATACACCGTCAGGGGGCTTAGCGGGGAGCTGTTTTTT; cdr3_aa: CASSEYTVRGLSGELFF
v_call: TRBV11-2; clone_size: .; j_call: TRBJ2-4; d_call: .; cdr3_nt: TGTGCCAGCAGCTTAGTTTGGGCACCGGTGGGAAACATTCAGTACTTC; cdr3_aa: CASSLVWAPVGNIQYF